Listed below are T cell receptor beta chains from one sample, sequenced in a study of cytomegalovirus exposure and HLA in healthy donors. Produced via immunoSEQ multiplex PCR; TCRdb's table is partial and in-frame only. This sample has about 100,000 clones; over 75% occur once, and the top ten carry roughly 6.6%. The sequenced material came from PBMCs. The receptors here all came from a man aged 50 to 60 in good health and CMV-seropositive. CDR3s include the opening cysteine and the closing phenylalanine or tryptophan. D genes are given only for firm matches. Size tells how often a clone was seen (once, few, many) or the class of an expanded clone, and some rows leave it out.

D gene	clone size	V gene	J gene	CDR3 DNA	CDR3 protein
.	.	TRBV15	TRBJ2-2	TGTGCCACCAGCCGAATACAGCCGGGGGACACCGGGGAGCTGTTTTTT	CATSRIQPGDTGELFF
.	.	TRBV14	TRBJ1-4	TGTGCCAGCAGCCAAGATCGGGGGGAGGCTGAAAAACTGTTTTTT	CASSQDRGEAEKLFF
TRBD1	once	TRBV5-1	TRBJ1-2	TGCGCCAGCAGCTTGGGGACAGGGGACAGAGGAGGCTACCCCTTC	CASSLGTGDRGGYPF
.	once	TRBV7-2	TRBJ2-5	TGTGCCAGCAGTTCGGAAGAGACCCAGTACTTC	CASSSEETQYF
TRBD2	.	TRBV7-2	TRBJ2-5	TGTGCCAGCAAGCGCCAATTTGGGACTACTTTACAAGAGACCCAGTACTTC	CASKRQFGTTLQETQYF
.	.	TRBV6-5	TRBJ2-7	TGTGCCAGCAGTTACACGCCAGGGGGGGAGCAGTACTTC	CASSYTPGGEQYF
.	.	TRBV18	TRBJ2-7	TGTGCCAGCTCACCACCTTCGCGCTACGAGCAGTACTTC	CASSPPSRYEQYF
TRBD1	.	TRBV6-1	TRBJ1-5	TGTGCCAGCAGCCTACAGGGGCCTCATCAGCCCCAGCATTTT	CASSLQGPHQPQHF
TRBD2	.	TRBV5-1	TRBJ2-3	TGCGCCAGCAGCCTCGGGATGGCGGGGGGACCAGATACGCAGTATTTT	CASSLGMAGGPDTQYF
.	few	TRBV6-1	TRBJ2-3	TGTGCCAGCAGTCGCGGGGGCCTGGCAGATACGCAGTATTTT	CASSRGGLADTQYF
TRBD2	.	TRBV6-4	TRBJ2-1	TGTGCCAGCAGTGAAATAGCGGGGGGAACCCAGTTCTTC	CASSEIAGGTQFF
.	.	TRBV2	TRBJ2-7	TGTGCCAGTGGATCCCAGGGTCCCTACGAGCAGTACTTC	CASGSQGPYEQYF
.	.	TRBV28	TRBJ1-6	TGTGCCAGCAGTTCCCACAGGGAATTCCCCCGCTCACCCCTCCACTTT	CASSSHREFPRSPLHF
.	.	TRBV4-3	TRBJ1-2	TGCGCCAGCAGCCATGAAACCGGGACACAACTCTATGGCTACACCTTC	CASSHETGTQLYGYTF
.	.	TRBV19	TRBJ2-7	TGTGCCAGTAGTATAATGGGCCAATCAACCCACGAGCAGTACTTC	CASSIMGQSTHEQYF
.	once	TRBV30	TRBJ2-1	TGTGCCTGGAGTGTAAACAGTTCTCCTCGGAATGAGCAGTTCTTC	CAWSVNSSPRNEQFF
TRBD1	.	TRBV10-3	TRBJ1-1	TGTGCCATCAGTGAAAGGACAGGGGAAGCTTTCTTT	CAISERTGEAFF
.	.	TRBV29-1	TRBJ1-2	TGCAGCGTTGCCTCGGGGGGCTCACAGGGACGTTTATATGGCTACACCTTC	CSVASGGSQGRLYGYTF
TRBD1	.	TRBV5-4	TRBJ1-2	TGTGCCAGCAGCTTGGCAGGACAGGATTATGGCTACCCCTTC	CASSLAGQDYGYPF
TRBD2	.	TRBV19	TRBJ2-5	TGTGCCAGTGCCCCAATAATAGCGGGGGGTAGACAAGAGACCCAGTACTTC	CASAPIIAGGRQETQYF
TRBD2	.	TRBV4-2	TRBJ2-3	TGTGCCAGCAGCCAGGAACCGGGACTAGCGCCAGATACGCAGTATTTT	CASSQEPGLAPDTQYF
TRBD2	.	TRBV7-9	TRBJ2-5	TGTGCCAGCATCGCCCAGGGACTAGCGATGGGGACCCAGTACTTC	CASIAQGLAMGTQYF
TRBD2	.	TRBV15	TRBJ2-1	TGTGCCACCAGCAGGGCTCTAGCGGGGGGGGACAATGAGCAGTTCTTC	CATSRALAGGDNEQFF
.	.	TRBV13	TRBJ2-1	TGTGCCAGCAGCTCTATGACAGGCTCCACGATCGGGTCCTACAATGAGCAGTTCTTC	CASSSMTGSTIGSYNEQFF
TRBD1	.	TRBV27	TRBJ2-3	TGTGCCGGCAGCCCGCTTTCAGATCTTAGACAGGGGGCTAGCACAGATACGCAGTATTTT	CAGSPLSDLRQGASTDTQYF
.	.	TRBV6-5	TRBJ1-2	TGTGCCAGCAGTTACTCGACTGCCAGAACAGGCTACACCTTC	CASSYSTARTGYTF
TRBD2	.	TRBV7-3	TRBJ2-6	TGTGCCAGCAGCTATGGGGGGGGACTGAGCTCTGGGGCCAACGTCCTGACTTTC	CASSYGGGLSSGANVLTF
.	.	TRBV7-9	TRBJ2-7	TGTGCCAGCAGCTTACGCAGGGGAATCAGTTACGAGCAGTACTTC	CASSLRRGISYEQYF
TRBD1	.	TRBV29-1	TRBJ2-7	TGCAGCGTTACCGGACAGGGCTACGAGCAGTACTTC	CSVTGQGYEQYF
TRBD1	.	TRBV5-6	TRBJ1-2	TGTGCCAGCAGCCAAGGGGGGGACAGGTTGAACTATGGCTACACCTTC	CASSQGGDRLNYGYTF